One sample yielded the 17 T cell receptor beta chains listed below, sequenced in a study of OX40 agonist ivuxolimab in advanced cancers. Repertoires were generated with immunoSEQ multiplex PCR, while TCRdb's copy carries only in-frame clones and drops some. The data show 74,000 or so clones, more than 80% seen once. The starting material was CD4+ or CD8+ T cells sorted from blood, obtained in a trial of the OX40 agonist ivuxolimab. These TCRs come from an adult with an advanced solid tumor such as melanoma, head and neck, liver or kidney cancer.

This chain links TRBV28 with TRBJ1-2; 10 nucleotides agree with TRBD1. Germline V gives CDR1 MDHEN, CDR2 SYDVKM. The CDR3 is made up of 13 amino acids. J lost 8 bases, V lost 5 bases, and 5 bases had no gene match. CDR3 nucleotides: TGTGCCAGCAGTCGGGGACAGGGGAACGGCTACACCTTC. Protein: CASSRGQGNGYTF.

V is TRBV7-9 and J is TRBJ1-5; D perhaps matches TRBD1 (6 bases). The length of the CDR3 is 15 residues. Germline V gives CDR1 SEHNR, CDR2 FQNEAQ (reference sequence). V was clipped by 3 bases and J by 3 bases, with 12 bases between them. CDR3 in amino acids: CASSFSGGYNQPQHF. The CDR3 nucleotides are TGTGCCAGCAGCTTCTCCGGGGGCTACAATCAGCCCCAGCATTTT.

As DNA, the CDR3 is TGTGCCAGCAGTGATGGGAGGCCCTATGGCTACACCTTC. This encodes CASSDGRPYGYTF. The rearrangement joins TRBV6-1 to TRBJ1-2, with no clear D. The germline V gene encodes CDR1 MNHNS and CDR2 SASEGT. The CDR3 has 13 residues. Trimming shortened V by 3 bases and J by 4 bases, and 9 bases separated the two germline ends.

The chain couples TRBV25-1 to TRBJ1-4, with D possibly matching TRBD1 (5 bases). CDR1 is MGHDK and CDR2 is SYGVNS in the germline V gene. Trimming removed 5 bases from V and 4 bases from J, with 14 bases in between. This CDR3 region has 15 residues. CDR3 nucleotides: TGTGCCAGCAGTATACCGGGACGGAGTAATGAAAAACTGTTTTTT. Its translation is CASSIPGRSNEKLFF. Based on the CDR3 plus reference TRBV25-1 and TRBJ1-4, the full variable domain is EADIYQTPRYLVIGTGKKITLECSQTMGHDKMYWYQQDPGMELHLIHYSYGVNSTEKGDLSSESTVSRIRTEHFPLTLESARPSHTSQYLCASSIPGRSNEKLFFGSGTQLSVL.

The J gene is TRBJ2-5, the V gene TRBV5-1; 9 nucleotides match TRBD1. The junction had 8 bases not matched to a gene; V was cut back by 0 bases and J by 5 bases. CDR1 SGHRS and CDR2 YFSETQ come from the germline V gene. The CDR3 extends over 16 amino acids. CDR3 sequence: CASSLALQGAGETQYF. Here the CDR3 DNA reads TGCGCCAGCAGCTTGGCTCTACAGGGGGCCGGGGAGACCCAGTACTTC.

This chain joins TRBV6-1 and TRBJ2-7; a weak D match, TRBD1 (5 bases). This CDR3 comprises 11 residues. V was cut by 6 bases and J by 6 bases, with 9 bases left in between. CDR1 and CDR2 (germline): MNHNS, SASEGT. The CDR3 here is CASSPRAEQYF. The CDR3 coding sequence is TGTGCCAGCAGCCCCAGGGCCGAGCAGTACTTC.

The chain is built from TRBV6-6 and TRBJ1-1; D gene uncertain. Trimming cost V 2 bases and J 9 bases, with 16 bases left between them. Germline V gives CDR1 MNHNY, CDR2 SVGAGI (reference sequence). This CDR3 contains 14 residues. The CDR3 loop reads CASSYDAAKSQAFF. Here the CDR3 DNA reads TGTGCCAGCAGTTACGATGCAGCCAAGAGTCAAGCTTTCTTT.

The rearrangement links TRBV5-1 to TRBJ1-4, with 10 bases matching TRBD1. The CDR3 has 17 amino acids. The germline CDR1 and CDR2 sequences are SGHRS and YFSETQ. The J segment lost 7 bases and the V segment lost 0 bases, leaving 9 bases of the junction unmatched. This chain's CDR3 is CASSLAPLTGGGEKLFF. The CDR3 DNA reads as TGCGCCAGCAGCTTGGCGCCCCTGACAGGGGGCGGTGAAAAACTGTTTTTT.

This clone was detected only a few times. V gene TRBV19 combines with J gene TRBJ1-4, with D tentatively TRBD1 (5 bases). Germline-derived CDR1 and CDR2 are LNHDA and SQIVND (reference sequence). The CDR3 sequence is 14 residues long. The V end lost 4 bases, the J end lost 4 bases, and 10 bases lay between the germline ends. CDR3 sequence (DNA): TGTGCCAGTAGTAGCATCCAGGGTAATGAAAAACTGTTTTTT. Amino acids: CASSSIQGNEKLFF.

V usage is TRBV27 and J usage is TRBJ2-3; tentatively, D is TRBD1 (5 bases). Germline V lookup: CDR1 MNHEY, CDR2 SMNVEV (reference sequence). The V and J ends lost 3 bases and 0 bases respectively, with 10 bases between them. The CDR3 totals 15 residues. CDR3 sequence (DNA): TGTGCCAGCAGTTTTAAGGGGCCTAGCACAGATACGCAGTATTTT. This encodes CASSFKGPSTDTQYF.

The chain combines TRBV5-1 with TRBJ2-3; 8 bases agree with TRBD1. CDR3 length equals 15 residues. Trimming took 5 bases from V and 1 from J; bases not matched to a gene: 6. Germline CDR1 reads SGHRS; CDR2 reads YFSETQ. CDR3 residues: CASRTDRGGTDTQYF. CDR3 DNA sequence: TGCGCCAGCAGAACCGACAGGGGAGGCACAGATACGCAGTATTTT.

The V and J genes are TRBV7-7 and TRBJ2-7, with 7 positions matching TRBD1. The CDR3 is 14 amino acids. Germline V gives CDR1 SSHAT, CDR2 FNYEAQ (reference sequence). The J segment lost 6 bases and the V segment lost 0 bases, leaving 5 bases of the junction unmatched. The CDR3 protein is CASSLALGGGEQYF. CDR3 DNA sequence: TGTGCCAGCAGCTTAGCGTTAGGGGGCGGCGAGCAGTACTTC. The full variable domain, its missing parts supplied by reference TRBV7-7 and TRBJ2-7, is GAGVSQSPRYKVTKRGQDVTLRCDPISSHATLYWYQQALGQGPEFLTYFNYEAQPDKSGLPSDRFSAERPEGSISTLTIQRTEQRDSAMYRCASSLALGGGEQYFGPGTRLTVT.

The chain employs TRBV5-1 and TRBJ1-4; D gene unclear. The CDR3 totals 13 residues. Trimming left V 1 base short and J 7 bases short, with 8 bases between. Germline assignment: CDR1 SGHRS and CDR2 YFSETQ. The CDR3 region has the DNA TGCGCCAGCAGCTTGACAGAGGGTGAAAAACTGTTTTTT. It is translated as CASSLTEGEKLFF. The complete variable domain, with remaining parts taken from reference TRBV5-1 and TRBJ1-4, reads KAGVTQTPRYLIKTRGQQVTLSCSPISGHRSVSWYQQTPGQGLQFLFEYFSETQRNKGNFPGRFSGRQFSNSRSEMNVSTLELGDSALYLCASSLTEGEKLFFGSGTQLSVL.

This clone was seen a few times. The rearrangement uses TRBV14 and TRBJ1-1; 8 bases are a match to TRBD1. The CDR3 sequence is 15 residues long. The ends lost 2 bases at V and 5 bases at J; junction bases unmatched: 7. The germline gives CDR1 SGHDN, CDR2 FVKESK. This CDR3 reads CASSQRTGRKTEAFF. In DNA form, the CDR3 reads TGTGCCAGCAGCCAAAGGACAGGGCGAAAAACTGAAGCTTTCTTT.

V gene TRBV30 combines with J gene TRBJ2-4; D is ambiguous. Germline loops: CDR1 GTSNPN, CDR2 SVGIG (reference sequence). The V end lost 3 bases, the J end lost 7 bases, and 13 bases lay between the germline ends. This CDR3 comprises 13 residues. Here the CDR3 DNA reads TGTGCCTGGAGAGACACAAACGGGAACATTCAGTACTTC. Protein product: CAWRDTNGNIQYF.

The chain links TRBV2 to TRBJ2-3; D is possibly TRBD1 or TRBD2 (7 bases each). CDR1 and CDR2 from the germline V gene are SNHLY and FYNNEI. The CDR3 has 15 residues. V lost 7 bases and J 3 bases, leaving 17 bases between the germline ends. The CDR3 here is CASTAGQTITDTQYF. DNA of the CDR3: TGTGCCAGCACAGCGGGACAGACGATAACAGATACGCAGTATTTT. The full variable domain, completed using reference TRBV2 and TRBJ2-3, is EPEVTQTPSHQVTQMGQEVILRCVPISNHLYFYWYRQILGQKVEFLVSFYNNEISEKSEIFDDQFSVERPDGSNFTLKIRSTKLEDSAMYFCASTAGQTITDTQYFGPGTRLTVL.

The chain combines TRBV6-5 with TRBJ1-5, with a weak D call TRBD1 (5 bases). The CDR3 covers 15 residues. Per germline, CDR1 MNHEY and CDR2 SVGAGI. The V end lost 6 bases, the J end lost 0 bases, and 12 bases lay between the germline ends. The DNA for the CDR3 is TGTGCCAGCAGGCCCAGGGAATATAGCAATCAGCCCCAGCATTTT. This codes for CASRPREYSNQPQHF.